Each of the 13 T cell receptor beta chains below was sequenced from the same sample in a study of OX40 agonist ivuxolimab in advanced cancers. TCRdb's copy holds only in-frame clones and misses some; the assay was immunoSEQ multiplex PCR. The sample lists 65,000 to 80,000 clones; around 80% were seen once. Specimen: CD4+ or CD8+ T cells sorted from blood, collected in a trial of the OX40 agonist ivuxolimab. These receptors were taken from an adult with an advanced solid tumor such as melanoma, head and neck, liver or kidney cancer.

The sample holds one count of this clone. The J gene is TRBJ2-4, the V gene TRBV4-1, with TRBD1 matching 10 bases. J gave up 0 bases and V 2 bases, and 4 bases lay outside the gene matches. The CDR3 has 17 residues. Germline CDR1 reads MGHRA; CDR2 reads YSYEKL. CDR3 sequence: CASSQTGQGLAKNIQYF. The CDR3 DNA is TGCGCCAGCAGCCAAACGGGACAGGGGCTAGCCAAAAACATTCAGTACTTC.

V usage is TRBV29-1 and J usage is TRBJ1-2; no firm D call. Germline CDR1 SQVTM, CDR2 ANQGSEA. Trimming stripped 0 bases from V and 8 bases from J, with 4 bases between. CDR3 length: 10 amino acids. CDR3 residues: CSVEDRGYTF. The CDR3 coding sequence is TGCAGCGTTGAAGACAGGGGCTACACCTTC.

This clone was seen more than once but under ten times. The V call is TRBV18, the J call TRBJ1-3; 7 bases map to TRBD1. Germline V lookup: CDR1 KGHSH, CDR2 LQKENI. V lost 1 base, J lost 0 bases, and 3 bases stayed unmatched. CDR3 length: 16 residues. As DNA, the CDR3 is TGTGCCAGCTCACCACAAGGGACAGTCTCTGGAAACACCATATATTTT. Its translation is CASSPQGTVSGNTIYF.

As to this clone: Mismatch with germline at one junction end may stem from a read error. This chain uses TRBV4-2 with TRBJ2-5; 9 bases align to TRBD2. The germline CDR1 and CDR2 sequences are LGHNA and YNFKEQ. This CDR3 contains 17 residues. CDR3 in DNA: TGTGCCAGCAGCCAAGAGATAGCGGGAGAGGGGCAAGAGGCCCAGTACTTC. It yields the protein CASSQEIAGEGQEAQYF.

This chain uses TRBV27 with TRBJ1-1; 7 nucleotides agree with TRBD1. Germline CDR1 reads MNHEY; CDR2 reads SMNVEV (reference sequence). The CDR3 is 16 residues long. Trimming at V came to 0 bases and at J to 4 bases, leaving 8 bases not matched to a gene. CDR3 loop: CASSLSGGGWGTEAFF. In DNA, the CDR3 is TGTGCCAGCAGTTTATCTGGAGGGGGCTGGGGCACTGAAGCTTTCTTT.

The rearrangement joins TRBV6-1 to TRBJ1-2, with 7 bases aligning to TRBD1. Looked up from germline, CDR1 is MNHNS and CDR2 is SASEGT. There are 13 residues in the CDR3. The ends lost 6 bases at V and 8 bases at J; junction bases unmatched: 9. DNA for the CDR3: TGTGCCAGCAGGAGGACAACAGGGGAGGGCTACACCTTC. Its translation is CASRRTTGEGYTF.

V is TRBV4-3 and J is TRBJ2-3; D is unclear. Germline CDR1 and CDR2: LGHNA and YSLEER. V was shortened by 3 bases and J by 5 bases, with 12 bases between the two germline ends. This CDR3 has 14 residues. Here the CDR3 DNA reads TGCGCCAGCAGCCACAAGAAAACACGAGATACGCAGTATTTT. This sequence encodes CASSHKKTRDTQYF.

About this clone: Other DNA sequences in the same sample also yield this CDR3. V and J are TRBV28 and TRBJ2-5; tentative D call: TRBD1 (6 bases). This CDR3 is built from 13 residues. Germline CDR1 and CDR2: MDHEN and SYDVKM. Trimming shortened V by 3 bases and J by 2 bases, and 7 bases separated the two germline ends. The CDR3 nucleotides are TGTGCCAGCAGTTTGAGGGGGCAAGAGACCCAGTACTTC. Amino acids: CASSLRGQETQYF.

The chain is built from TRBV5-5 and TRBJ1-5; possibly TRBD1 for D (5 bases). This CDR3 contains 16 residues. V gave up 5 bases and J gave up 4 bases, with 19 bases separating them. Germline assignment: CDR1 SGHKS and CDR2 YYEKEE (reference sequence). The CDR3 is CASRPTGIEGNQPQHF. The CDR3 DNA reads TGTGCCAGCAGACCAACAGGTATAGAAGGGAATCAGCCCCAGCATTTT.

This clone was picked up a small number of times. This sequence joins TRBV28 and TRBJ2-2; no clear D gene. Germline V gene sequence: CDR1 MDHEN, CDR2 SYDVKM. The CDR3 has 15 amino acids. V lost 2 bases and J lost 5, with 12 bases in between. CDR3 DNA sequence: TGTGCCAGCAGTTTACCTTCGTTTGGGACCGGGGAGCTGTTTTTT. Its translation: CASSLPSFGTGELFF.

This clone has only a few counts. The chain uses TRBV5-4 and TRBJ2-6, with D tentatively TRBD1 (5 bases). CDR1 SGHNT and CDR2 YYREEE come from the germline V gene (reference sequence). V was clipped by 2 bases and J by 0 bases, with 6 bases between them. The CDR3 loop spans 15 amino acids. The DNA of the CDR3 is TGTGCCAGCAGCTTCCAGGGCTCTGGGGCCAACGTCCTGACTTTC. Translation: CASSFQGSGANVLTF.

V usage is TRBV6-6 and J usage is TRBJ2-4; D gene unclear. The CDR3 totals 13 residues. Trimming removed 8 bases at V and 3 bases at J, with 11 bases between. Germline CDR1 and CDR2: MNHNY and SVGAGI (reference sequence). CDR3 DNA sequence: TGTGCCAGCGGAGAACAGATCAAAAACATTCAGTACTTC. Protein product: CASGEQIKNIQYF.

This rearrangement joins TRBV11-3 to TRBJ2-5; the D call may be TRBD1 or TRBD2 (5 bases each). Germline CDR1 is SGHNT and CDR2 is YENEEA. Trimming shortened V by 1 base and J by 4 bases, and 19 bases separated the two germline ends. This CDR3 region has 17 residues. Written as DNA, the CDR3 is TGTGCCAGCAGCTTAGGGTTGACGGGAAGGGGTACAGAGACCCAGTACTTC. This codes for CASSLGLTGRGTETQYF.